A single sample gave rise to the 13 T cell receptor beta chains below, sequenced in a study of control samples from healthy donors and cancer patients (dated by TCRdb to the early 2020s). The method was the immunoSEQ multiplex PCR assay. TCRdb mirrors the immuneACCESS table, restricted to in-frame sequences. Some clones are absent from its copies; in checked studies, under half trace to an unresolved V gene, and the reason for the others is unknown. Counted in this sample were 250,000 to 300,000 clones; roughly 80% of them appeared once. The top ten hold 10% to 15% of the sample. The sequenced material came from PBMCs. These receptors were taken from an older woman with lung cancer.

The rearrangement uses TRBV7-3 and TRBJ2-5; TRBD1 or TRBD2 may be the D gene (6 bases each). This CDR3 is built from 13 residues. The ends were cut back, 2 bases at V and 5 bases at J, with 9 bases in the middle. Germline lookup yields CDR1 SGHTA and CDR2 FQGTGA. The CDR3 bases are TGTGCCAGCAGCTTAGGGGGGCCGGAGACCCAGTACTTC. Protein product: CASSLGGPETQYF.

The chain uses TRBV2 and TRBJ1-5; D might be TRBD1 (5 bases). The CDR3 runs 15 residues. Trimming shortened V by 6 bases and J by 0 bases, and 12 bases separated the two germline ends. Germline CDR1 and CDR2: SNHLY and FYNNEI. This CDR3 reads CASRAGDLSNQPQHF. In DNA form, the CDR3 reads TGTGCCAGCAGGGCGGGGGACCTTAGCAATCAGCCCCAGCATTTT.

The gene calls are TRBV2 and TRBJ2-3; no definite D call. The CDR3 is made up of 12 amino acids. Germline CDR1 is SNHLY and CDR2 is FYNNEI. V was pared by 6 bases and J by 0 bases, with 4 bases between. The CDR3, as DNA: TGTGCCAGCAGCCTTAGCACAGATACGCAGTATTTT. Translated: CASSLSTDTQYF.

On this clone itself: At one end, the junction sequence differs from germline, possibly due to a read error. Other DNA sequences in this sample translate to the same CDR3. The chain combines TRBV14 with TRBJ2-5; maybe TRBD1 (6 bases). Germline V gives CDR1 SGHDN, CDR2 FVKESK. The CDR3 runs to 13 residues. CDR3 region: CASSQERGLTQYF. The CDR3 region has the DNA TGTGCTAGCAGCCAAGAAAGGGGGTTGACCCAGTACTTC.

This clone was recorded a few times. The rearrangement links TRBV6-6 to TRBJ1-5; possibly TRBD1 for D (6 bases). This CDR3 comprises 16 residues. Between the trimmed V and J ends, which lost 5 bases and 0 bases, there was a span of 14 bases. Germline V gene sequence: CDR1 MNHNY, CDR2 SVGAGI (reference sequence). CDR3 in DNA: TGTGCCAGCAGTCCTCAGGGGAGATATAGCAATCAGCCCCAGCATTTT. This gives the protein CASSPQGRYSNQPQHF.

The V gene is TRBV4-2, the J gene TRBJ1-6, with 8 bases lining up with TRBD1. The CDR3 consists of 14 residues. Germline loops: CDR1 LGHNA, CDR2 YNFKEQ. V shed 6 bases, J shed 6 bases, and the junction held 4 bases outside the gene matches. The CDR3 nucleotides read TGTGCCAGCAGACCGGGACAGGCTAATTCACCCCTCCACTTT. Amino acids: CASRPGQANSPLHF.

This clone has a handful of counts. The rearrangement uses TRBV5-1 and TRBJ2-5, with a weak D call TRBD2 (6 bases). Trimming took off 4 bases at V and 5 bases at J, with 12 bases between the two ends. This CDR3 has 13 amino acids. Germline lookup yields CDR1 SGHRS and CDR2 YFSETQ. The CDR3 bases are TGCGCCAGCAGCGGAACCAGCGGGGAGACCCAGTACTTC. It is translated as CASSGTSGETQYF. The full variable domain, completed using reference TRBV5-1 and TRBJ2-5, is KAGVTQTPRYLIKTRGQQVTLSCSPISGHRSVSWYQQTPGQGLQFLFEYFSETQRNKGNFPGRFSGRQFSNSRSEMNVSTLELGDSALYLCASSGTSGETQYFGPGTRLLVL.

A few counts support this clone. The CDR3 coding sequence is TGTGCCAGTACTCCTAGACAGTCTAGCAATCAGCCCCAGCATTTT. It encodes CASTPRQSSNQPQHF. The rearrangement joins TRBV19 to TRBJ1-5; possible D gene TRBD1, 5 bases. The ends were cut back, 7 bases at V and 0 bases at J, with 13 bases in the middle. The CDR3 extends over 15 amino acids. Germline-derived CDR1 and CDR2 are LNHDA and SQIVND (reference sequence).

The V and J genes are TRBV4-1 and TRBJ2-5, with 14 bases aligning to TRBD2. J was trimmed by 5 bases and V by 4 bases; bases with no gene match: 3. CDR1 and CDR2 (germline): MGHRA, YSYEKL. CDR3 length: 15 amino acids. The chain's CDR3 is CASSPGLAGVETQYF. The CDR3 bases are TGCGCCAGCAGCCCGGGACTAGCGGGAGTTGAGACCCAGTACTTC.

This rearrangement joins TRBV12-3 or TRBV12-4 to TRBJ2-1; D perhaps matches TRBD1 (6 bases). The CDR3 runs to 13 residues. V lost 10 bases and J 1 base, leaving 11 bases between the germline ends. This CDR3 is CAIQGFSYNEQFF. DNA of the CDR3: TGTGCCATTCAGGGGTTTTCCTACAATGAGCAGTTCTTC.

The chain carries TRBV5-5 and TRBJ1-5; D is uncertain. The V gene's germline CDR1 is SGHKS and CDR2 YYEKEE (reference sequence). The V gene lost 2 bases and the J gene lost 0 bases, with 6 bases spanning the gap. This CDR3 comprises 14 residues. The CDR3, as DNA: TGTGCCAGCAGCTTAGGCTATAGCAATCAGCCCCAGCATTTT. Residues: CASSLGYSNQPQHF.

The gene calls are TRBV5-1 and TRBJ2-3; perhaps TRBD1 as D (6 bases). This CDR3 is 14 amino acids long. The germline V gene encodes CDR1 SGHRS and CDR2 YFSETQ. Trimming left V 4 bases short and J 1 base short, with 10 bases between. In nucleotides, the CDR3 is TGCGCCAGCAGCATATGGACAGGCACAGATACGCAGTATTTT. Encoded protein: CASSIWTGTDTQYF. The variable domain in full, with the rest retrieved from reference TRBV5-1 and TRBJ2-3, is KAGVTQTPRYLIKTRGQQVTLSCSPISGHRSVSWYQQTPGQGLQFLFEYFSETQRNKGNFPGRFSGRQFSNSRSEMNVSTLELGDSALYLCASSIWTGTDTQYFGPGTRLTVL.

The V and J genes are TRBV9 and TRBJ2-2; D might be TRBD2 (6 bases). Trimming took off 0 bases at V and 3 bases at J, with 9 bases between the two ends. The CDR3 runs to 15 residues. From germline, CDR1 is SGDLS and CDR2 YYNGEE. As DNA, the CDR3 is TGTGCCAGCAGCGTAGGTCCGGGGGACACCGGGGAGCTGTTTTTT. Translating gives CASSVGPGDTGELFF.